This TCR beta chain was profiled in a study of cytomegalovirus exposure and HLA in healthy donors. Study-level points and caveats: Sequencing depth roughly uniform across donors was assumed in presence/absence analyses.

Germline V lookup: CDR1 MNHEY, CDR2 SVGAGI. CDR3 length equals 15 residues. Unmatched junction bases numbered 7, after V lost 4 bases and J lost 2 bases. Amplification used 60 Vbeta primers and 13 Jbeta primers. Repertoires were generated with immunoSEQ multiplex PCR, while TCRdb's copy carries only in-frame clones and drops some. The sample contains about 59,000 clones, around 80% of which appear only once. This clone was found once. What it binds is not known. The sequence derives from a woman aged 40 to 50 in good health and CMV-seronegative. The J gene is TRBJ2-7, the V gene TRBV6-5, with 8 positions matching TRBD2. Sequencing used PBMCs. CDR3 protein: CASSCQAGGPYEQYF. Here the CDR3 DNA reads TGTGCCAGCAGTTGCCAGGCGGGAGGACCCTACGAGCAGTACTTC.